What follows describes a single T cell receptor beta chain. What it binds is not known. Germline V gene lookup returns CDR1 SGDLS and CDR2 YYNGEE. CDR3 length: 14 amino acids. V dropped 4 bases and J dropped 4 bases, with 14 bases sitting between them. MiXCR, run by TCRdb on the multiplex PCR reads, gives a single entry per CDR3 protein. The repertoire holds fewer than 200,000 distinct CDR3 sequences, with around a third as singletons. The sample originates from a study of breast tumors, draining lymph nodes, adjacent tissues. Study-wide results and caveats: The data were judged consistent with most tumor T cells coming from lymph node and expanding in tumor. Luminal-like breast cancer showed significantly higher tumor–nontumor repertoire similarity than basal-like. Tumor repertoires ranked between lymph nodes and nontumor tissue in diversity, with V and J gene preferences.

Breast cancer patients provided tissue from their axillary draining lymph nodes. This chain links TRBV9 with TRBJ1-2; D is perhaps TRBD1 (5 bases). The source of this sequence is a female donor with breast cancer. Some clones in this sample may be carry-over from other donors' samples. Specimen: axillary lymph node tissue. CDR3 in amino acids: CASSPGAGIYGYTF. The CDR3 nucleotides read TGTGCCAGCAGCCCCGGGGCAGGGATCTATGGCTACACCTTC.